This TCR beta chain was documented in a study of cytomegalovirus exposure and HLA in healthy donors. Clones were read by immunoSEQ multiplex PCR, and TCRdb kept only the in-frame ones, dropping some. The profile covers 60,000 or so clones, with roughly 94% appearing a single time and approximately 2.5% taken by the ten largest. Study-wide results and caveats: The tendency of first-cohort TCR clusters to co-occur in the 120 validation repertoires was identified by a subsequent analysis. Reportedly, cytomegalovirus status was diagnosed with high sensitivity and specificity.

The CDR3 is made up of 16 amino acids. Germline V gives CDR1 SGDLS, CDR2 YYNGEE. Trimming at V came to 3 bases and at J to 8 bases, leaving 7 bases not matched to a gene. This clone has just one count. Antigen specificity is unknown. The gene calls are TRBV9 and TRBJ2-1; 14 nucleotides line up with TRBD2. The receptor was derived from a man between 18 and 35 years old in good health and CMV-seronegative. Sequenced material: PBMCs. CDR3 nucleotide sequence: TGTGCCAGCAGCGGCGCCGGGACTAGCGGGAGCTATGAGCAGTTCTTC. This encodes CASSGAGTSGSYEQFF.